This T cell receptor beta chain was documented in a study of metastatic and nonmetastatic thyroid tumors. Study summary: It was across blood and tumor or nodule tissue from malignant and benign thyroid patients that repertoires were compared. Regarding the study as a whole: A significant increase in TCR beta diversity was reportedly seen in malignant thyroid tumors relative to benign nodules, in blood and tumor.

Per the original data handling: A classifier of distant metastasis in papillary thyroid cancer was built from CDR3 differences (across clinicopathological groups). TCRdb reprocessed the PCR reads using MiXCR. TCRdb, not the original authors, processed these V and J calls. This sample yields around 4,800 clones, of which 20% to 25% are seen a single time; about 15% belongs to the top ten. All patients were treatment-naive before thyroid surgery. This clone was seen more than once but under ten times. Its antigen is still unknown. CDR1 and CDR2 from the germline V gene are SNHLY and FYNNEI. The CDR3 runs to 14 residues. Trimming stripped 3 bases from V and 0 bases from J, with 9 bases between.

The sample comprised adjacent normal tissue. This TCR came from a female donor with papillary thyroid cancer or a benign thyroid nodule (not recorded which). Some clones in this sample may be carry-over from other donors' samples. The chain uses TRBV2 and TRBJ2-7; D is undetermined. The CDR3 coding sequence is TGTGCCAGCAGTGACCGGGTGAGCTCCTACGAGCAGTACTTC. This gives the protein CASSDRVSSYEQYF.